This T cell receptor (beta chain) is from a study of blood T cells in healthy people across ages. Next came a second PCR, run for about 7 to 12 cycles, which used a sample-barcoded 5' primer along with a J-beta primer mix. TCRdb recomputed calls from the 5' RACE reads with MiXCR, one row per CDR3 protein. The sample records 600,000 to 800,000 distinct CDR3 sequences, about 51% being singletons. Sequencing input: blood. The receptor was isolated from a woman over 75 in good health.

CDR3 nucleotides: TGCGCCAGCAGCTTCCGTGCGGGGGGGCCCCGTGGCTACGAGCAGTACTTC. It specifies CASSFRAGGPRGYEQYF. This chain joins TRBV5-1 and TRBJ2-7; 9 bases map to TRBD2. Per germline, CDR1 SGHRS and CDR2 YFSETQ. The CDR3 runs to 17 residues. Trimming at V came to 2 bases and at J to 3 bases, leaving 12 bases not matched to a gene.